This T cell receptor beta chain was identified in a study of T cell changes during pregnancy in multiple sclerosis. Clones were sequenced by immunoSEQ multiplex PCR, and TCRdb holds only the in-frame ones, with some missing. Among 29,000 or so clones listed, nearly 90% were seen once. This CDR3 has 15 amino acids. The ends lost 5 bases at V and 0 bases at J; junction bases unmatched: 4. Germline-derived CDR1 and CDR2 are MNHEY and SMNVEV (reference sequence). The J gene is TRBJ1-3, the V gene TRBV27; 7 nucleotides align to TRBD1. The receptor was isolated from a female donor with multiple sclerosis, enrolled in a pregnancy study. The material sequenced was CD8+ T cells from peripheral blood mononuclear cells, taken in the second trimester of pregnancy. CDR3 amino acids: CASSPAGGSGNTIYF. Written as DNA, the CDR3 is TGTGCCAGCAGTCCCGCAGGGGGCTCTGGAAACACCATATATTTT.